Listed here are 9 T cell receptor beta chains from one sample, sequenced in a study of blood T cells in healthy people across ages. Combining a sample-barcoded 5' primer with a J-beta primer mix, a second PCR ran for about 6 to 12 cycles. One entry per CDR3 protein results from TCRdb running MiXCR on the 5' RACE reads. The sample lists more than 1.4 million distinct CDR3 sequences, roughly 40% occurring once. Sequenced material: blood. Receptor source: a woman younger than 35 in good health.

Concerning this clonotype itself: One junction end disagrees with the germline gene, perhaps due to a read error. V and J are TRBV6-5 and TRBJ2-2; 8 nucleotides line up with TRBD1. The CDR3 is 15 residues long. Germline lookup yields CDR1 MNHEY and CDR2 SVGAGI. The CDR3 bases are TGTGCTAGCAGTGACAGGGGCGCTATTGCCGGGGAGCTGTTTTTT. This encodes CASSDRGAIAGELFF.

The rearrangement links TRBV12-3 or TRBV12-4 to TRBJ2-7, with D unclear. The CDR3 spans 12 residues. V was trimmed by 3 bases and J by 8 bases, leaving 11 bases between them. The CDR3 sequence is CASSFLGPKQYF. CDR3 DNA sequence: TGTGCCAGCAGTTTTCTGGGTCCGAAGCAGTACTTC.

This clonotype was observed a handful of times. The chain combines TRBV6-5 with TRBJ1-1, with 10 bases aligning to TRBD1. V trimming: 5 bases; J trimming: 6 bases; junction bases outside the gene matches: 3. This CDR3 spans 13 amino acids. CDR1 MNHEY and CDR2 SVGAGI come from the germline V gene. CDR3 DNA: TGTGCCAGCAGTGGGACAGGGGACGCTGAAGCTTTCTTT. Its translation: CASSGTGDAEAFF.

This clonotype was picked up a small number of times. This chain joins TRBV5-1 and TRBJ2-1; TRBD2 matches 10 bases. This CDR3 contains 14 residues. The germline V gene encodes CDR1 SGHRS and CDR2 YFSETQ. Trimming removed 7 bases from V and 3 bases from J; junction bases left unmatched: 4. In DNA form, the CDR3 reads TGCGCCAGCGGGGCTAGCGGGGGCTACAATGAGCAGTTCTTC. It is translated as CASGASGGYNEQFF.

The table lists this clonotype with a few counts. The chain is built from TRBV10-3 and TRBJ1-2, with D unresolved. The CDR3 is 13 residues long. With 0 bases removed from V and 7 bases from J, the gap between germline ends came to 9 bases. Germline values: CDR1 ENHRY, CDR2 SYGVKD. CDR3 loop: CAISESSQRGYTF. The CDR3 DNA reads as TGTGCCATCAGTGAGTCGTCGCAGCGTGGCTACACCTTC.

V is TRBV12-3 or TRBV12-4 and J is TRBJ2-4; TRBD2 agrees at 13 bases. V dropped 3 bases and J dropped 6; count of bases not matched to a gene: 2. This CDR3 comprises 15 residues. The CDR3 loop reads CASSLTSGGTNIQYF. In DNA form, the CDR3 reads TGTGCCAGCAGTTTGACTAGCGGGGGGACAAACATTCAGTACTTC.

V is TRBV27 and J is TRBJ2-5, with 8 nucleotides matching TRBD2. Germline CDR1 MNHEY, CDR2 SMNVEV (reference sequence). After removal of 4 bases from V and 11 bases from J, the junction contained 12 bases not matched to a gene. The CDR3 extends over 14 amino acids. In DNA form, the CDR3 reads TGTGCCAGCAGTTCCCGGGGGGGACTCTCTGATCAGTACTTC. Its protein product is CASSSRGGLSDQYF.

The chain links TRBV21-1 to TRBJ2-1; the D call TRBD2 from the table was never checked on the DNA. TRBV21-1 is a pseudogene locus. This CDR3 is 18 amino acids long. The DNA of the CDR3 is TGTGCCAGCAGCTCCGTAAGGGTTTCTAGCGGGGGGGCGTACGAGCAGTTCTTC. This encodes CASSSVRVSSGGAYEQFF.

For this clonotype: A read error may account for a junction end that differs from germline. V gene TRBV7-2 combines with J gene TRBJ2-7; D remains ambiguous. CDR1 and CDR2 (germline): SGHTA, FQGNSA. The CDR3 sequence is 13 residues long. CDR3 bases: TGTGCCAGCAGCCAACACGCCTACTACGGGCAGTACTTC. The encoded protein is CASSQHAYYGQYF.